The 19 T cell receptor beta chains below were found in one sample sequenced in a study of T cell repertoires in cytomegalovirus infection. Via MiXCR, TCRdb re-called the reads, giving one row per CDR3 protein. The repertoire includes about 230,000 distinct CDR3 sequences, 22% of them detected once, and 15% to 20% sits in the top ten. What was sequenced was CD8+ T cells from PBMCs. Receptors were obtained from a human donor in good health (CMV status not recorded). Some clones in this sample may be carry-over from other donors' samples.

The chain is built from TRBV12-3 or TRBV12-4 and TRBJ2-5; no firm D call. Trimming shortened V by 6 bases and J by 3 bases, and 11 bases separated the two germline ends. This CDR3 is 13 amino acids long. The DNA for the CDR3 is TGTGCCAGCAGGGAAACAGAGAAAGAGACCCAGTACTTC. It yields the protein CASRETEKETQYF.

The rearrangement joins TRBV2 to TRBJ2-3; possible D gene TRBD1, 5 bases. This CDR3 spans 15 amino acids. Trimming shortened V by 0 bases and J by 4 bases, and 11 bases separated the two germline ends. The V gene's germline CDR1 is SNHLY and CDR2 FYNNEI. CDR3 loop: CASSEAGPPADTQYF. CDR3 DNA sequence: TGTGCCAGCAGTGAAGCGGGGCCCCCCGCAGATACGCAGTATTTT.

A few counts support this clonotype. The chain carries TRBV19 and TRBJ1-5; 8 nucleotides agree with TRBD1. Looked up from germline, CDR1 is LNHDA and CDR2 is SQIVND (reference sequence). This CDR3 has 14 residues. J lost 4 bases, V lost 6 bases, and 5 bases had no gene match. In nucleotides, the CDR3 is TGTGCCAGTAGGGTAGACAGGGGTAATCAGCCCCAGCATTTT. Translated, it gives CASRVDRGNQPQHF. Filled out from reference TRBV19 and TRBJ1-5, the complete variable domain reads DGGITQSPKYLFRKEGQNVTLSCEQNLNHDAMYWYRQDPGQGLRLIYYSQIVNDFQKGDIAEGYSVSREKKESFPLTVTSAQKNPTAFYLCASRVDRGNQPQHFGDGTRLSIL.

This clonotype has a handful of counts. The chain links TRBV6-1 to TRBJ2-7, with 9 bases lining up with TRBD1. V lost 6 bases, J lost 5 bases, and 5 bases stayed unmatched. Germline loops: CDR1 MNHNS, CDR2 SASEGT. The CDR3 is 13 amino acids. The CDR3 region has the DNA TGTGCCAGCAGCGAACAGGGGGCCCACGAGCAGTACTTC. It encodes CASSEQGAHEQYF.

This chain uses TRBV5-4 with TRBJ1-2; D is possibly TRBD1 (5 bases). Trimming cost V 0 bases and J 7 bases, with 19 bases left between them. The CDR3 has 16 residues. The germline gives CDR1 SGHNT, CDR2 YYREEE (reference sequence). Here the CDR3 DNA reads TGTGCCAGCAGCTTGGATCCCCAGGGAAATTATGGTGGCTACACCTTC. Translated: CASSLDPQGNYGGYTF.

This clonotype came up a few times. V usage is TRBV9 and J usage is TRBJ2-7; D gene uncertain. V lost 0 bases and J lost 4, with 11 bases in between. CDR1 SGDLS and CDR2 YYNGEE come from the germline V gene. The CDR3 has 14 residues. The CDR3: CASSVATGPYEQYF. CDR3 DNA sequence: TGTGCCAGCAGCGTAGCTACGGGTCCTTACGAGCAGTACTTC. Supplemented by reference TRBV9 and TRBJ2-7, the full variable domain reads DSGVTQTPKHLITATGQRVTLRCSPRSGDLSVYWYQQSLDQGLQFLIQYYNGEERAKGNILERFSAQQFPDLHSELNLSSLELGDSALYFCASSVATGPYEQYFGPGTRLTVT.

This clonotype appeared many times. The chain carries TRBV7-8 and TRBJ2-7; possibly TRBD1 or TRBD2 for D (5 bases each). Germline values: CDR1 SGHVS, CDR2 FQNEAQ. Trimming took 2 bases from V and 5 from J, leaving 16 bases between them. The CDR3 length is 15 residues. The CDR3 reads CASSLPGTLAHEQYF. DNA of the CDR3: TGTGCCAGCAGCTTACCCGGGACGCTCGCTCACGAGCAGTACTTC.

This clonotype was seen a few times. V usage is TRBV20-1 and J usage is TRBJ2-3; 11 bases map to TRBD2. Germline lookup yields CDR1 DFQATT and CDR2 SNEGSKA (reference sequence). After removal of 0 bases from V and 6 bases from J, the junction contained 2 bases not matched to a gene. There are 14 residues in the CDR3. The CDR3 sequence: CSARDRTSGDTQYF. The CDR3 DNA reads as TGCAGTGCTAGAGATCGGACTAGCGGGGATACGCAGTATTTT.

This rearrangement joins TRBV15 to TRBJ1-1; D gene ambiguous. This CDR3 has 12 amino acids. CDR1 is LNHNV, CDR2 YYDKDF, per germline (reference sequence). Trimming shortened V by 5 bases and J by 9 bases, and 13 bases separated the two germline ends. CDR3 DNA: TGTGCCACCAGCGACCCATGGGCCCAAGCTTTCTTT. Translation: CATSDPWAQAFF.

This clonotype was counted only a few times. The chain is built from TRBV6-5 and TRBJ2-7; D unclear. CDR1 is MNHEY, CDR2 SVGAGI, per germline. V lost 5 bases and J lost 6, with 14 bases in between. This CDR3 contains 13 residues. CDR3 protein: CASSAQKGAEQYF. In DNA, the CDR3 is TGTGCCAGCAGTGCGCAGAAAGGAGCCGAGCAGTACTTC.

The chain carries TRBV7-6 and TRBJ1-6; D not certain. The V end lost 7 bases, the J end lost 7 bases, and 17 bases lay between the germline ends. The germline CDR1 and CDR2 sequences are SGHVS and FNYEAQ. CDR3 size: 15 residues. Written as DNA, the CDR3 is TGTGCCAGCACCGACAAGTCGTCGGGGAATTCACCCCTCCACTTT. Protein product: CASTDKSSGNSPLHF. The whole variable domain, remainder taken from reference TRBV7-6 and TRBJ1-6, is GAGVSQSPRYKVTKRGQDVALRCDPISGHVSLYWYRQALGQGPEFLTYFNYEAQQDKSGLPNDRFSAERPEGSISTLTIQRTEQRDSAMYRCASTDKSSGNSPLHFGNGTRLTVT.

This chain uses TRBV14 with TRBJ2-1; D is perhaps TRBD1 (6 bases). The CDR3 is made up of 16 amino acids. Germline V gene sequence: CDR1 SGHDN, CDR2 FVKESK. Trimming cost V 0 bases and J 4 bases, with 13 bases left between them. The DNA for the CDR3 is TGTGCCAGCAGCCAAGATCAGGGGCGGCTTTACAATGAGCAGTTCTTC. Protein: CASSQDQGRLYNEQFF.

This clonotype was counted a few times. The chain is built from TRBV2 and TRBJ2-1; D might be TRBD1 or TRBD2, each matching 5 bases. The CDR3 extends over 15 amino acids. The V and J ends lost 6 bases and 5 bases respectively, with 17 bases between them. CDR1 and CDR2 from the germline V gene are SNHLY and FYNNEI. The CDR3 region has the DNA TGTGCCAGCAGGCCCGCGGTGGGACGTGACAATGAGCAGTTCTTC. It yields the protein CASRPAVGRDNEQFF.

About this clonotype itself: A much larger clone sits a single nucleotide away, making a read error possible. This chain joins TRBV7-8 and TRBJ2-2; 14 bases map to TRBD2. CDR1 and CDR2 (germline): SGHVS, FQNEAQ. CDR3 size: 20 residues. Unmatched junction bases numbered 11, after V lost 4 bases and J lost 1 base. CDR3 protein: CASSYYPGLAGGLNTGELFF. The CDR3 bases are TGTGCCAGCAGCTACTATCCCGGACTAGCGGGGGGACTGAACACCGGGGAGCTGTTTTTT.

The chain links TRBV7-8 to TRBJ2-3; the D gene is possibly TRBD1 (5 bases). The CDR3 spans 13 residues. CDR1 and CDR2 (germline): SGHVS, FQNEAQ. V lost 1 base to trimming and J lost 6 bases, with 8 bases between them. The CDR3 loop is CASSLVSGDTQYF. The CDR3 DNA is TGTGCCAGCAGCTTAGTGTCAGGGGATACGCAGTATTTT. Complete variable domain (other parts from reference TRBV7-8 and TRBJ2-3): GAGVSQSPRYKVAKRGQDVALRCDPISGHVSLFWYQQALGQGPEFLTYFQNEAQLDKSGLPSDRFFAERPEGSVSTLKIQRTQQEDSAVYLCASSLVSGDTQYFGPGTRLTVL.

The chain uses TRBV25-1 and TRBJ2-1; D remains ambiguous. CDR1 and CDR2 from the germline V gene are MGHDK and SYGVNS. Trimming took off 1 base at V and 5 bases at J, with 6 bases between the two ends. The CDR3 covers 13 residues. This CDR3 is CASSEFLNNEQFF. CDR3 nucleotides: TGTGCCAGCAGTGAATTTCTGAACAATGAGCAGTTCTTC.

This clonotype was seen at least ten times. The chain is built from TRBV28 and TRBJ2-3; TRBD1 agrees at 7 bases. CDR1 is MDHEN, CDR2 SYDVKM, per germline. The CDR3 has 14 residues. V lost 6 bases to trimming and J lost 8 bases; unmatched junction nucleotides: 11. This CDR3 reads CASRLAGTAFTQYF. The CDR3 nucleotides read TGTGCCAGCAGACTCGCCGGGACAGCCTTTACGCAGTATTTT.

With regard to this clonotype: A much larger clonotype is one base distant, so this may be a read error. This sequence joins TRBV7-6 and TRBJ2-1; D is tentatively TRBD1 or TRBD2 (6 bases each). Germline V gene sequence: CDR1 SGHVS, CDR2 FNYEAQ. V was cut by 3 bases and J by 9 bases, with 18 bases left in between. The CDR3 is 15 residues long. CDR3 in DNA: TGTGCCAGCAGCTTCCCCGGGGGCAGGGTGGGTGAGCAGTTCTTC. Residues: CASSFPGGRVGEQFF.

Ten or more counts support this clonotype. J is TRBJ2-2 and V is TRBV5-5; 9 nucleotides line up with TRBD1. The CDR3 totals 16 residues. J lost 5 bases, V lost 0 bases, and 5 bases had no gene match. CDR1 SGHKS and CDR2 YYEKEE come from the germline V gene (reference sequence). CDR3 residues: CASSLVRDRATGELFF. The CDR3 nucleotides read TGTGCCAGCAGCTTGGTCCGGGACAGGGCGACCGGGGAGCTGTTTTTT.